Below are 25 T cell receptor beta chains sequenced from a single sample in a study of shared clonotypes between healthy human individuals. CD45RO-negative, CCR7-selected cells formed the naive CD8 fraction, which excluded terminally differentiated effector memory CD45RA+ cells. The protocol was immunoSEQ multiplex PCR, while the TCRdb copy is restricted to in-frame clones and leaves out a portion. This sample has over 2,000,000 clones; 80% to 95% occur once, and the top ten carry around 1.8%. The specimen sequenced was naive CD8+ T cells from PBMCs. Receptors originate from a man between 18 and 29 years old in good health. Some clones in this sample may be carry-over from other donors' samples.

The chain employs TRBV28 and TRBJ1-4; 7 nucleotides match TRBD1. The CDR3 totals 14 residues. The trim removed 3 bases at V and 8 bases at J, leaving 6 bases unmatched. Germline loops: CDR1 MDHEN, CDR2 SYDVKM. The CDR3 DNA reads as TGTGCCAGCAGTTTTGGAGGGGGCGAGGAAAAACTGTTTTTT. Amino acids: CASSFGGGEEKLFF.

The V and J genes are TRBV11-3 and TRBJ1-1; 7 bases agree with TRBD1. The J segment lost 1 base and the V segment lost 5 bases, leaving 10 bases of the junction unmatched. Germline values: CDR1 SGHNT, CDR2 YENEEA. The CDR3 sequence is 16 residues long. CDR3 residues: CASSHRRDSGNTEAFF. CDR3 sequence (DNA): TGTGCCAGCAGCCACCGACGGGACAGTGGGAACACTGAAGCTTTCTTT.

The chain joins TRBV27 to TRBJ1-1; D not certain. This CDR3 has 15 amino acids. Trimming stripped 5 bases from V and 3 bases from J, with 16 bases between. Per germline, CDR1 MNHEY and CDR2 SMNVEV (reference sequence). CDR3 DNA: TGTGCCAGCAGTCCCCCGAAACTCCGGTACACTGAAGCTTTCTTT. Amino acids: CASSPPKLRYTEAFF.

The genes are TRBV4-1 and TRBJ2-1, with TRBD2 matching 12 bases. The V gene end was trimmed by 4 bases and the J gene end by 8 bases; junction bases not matched to a gene: 6. This CDR3 is 15 amino acids long. From germline, CDR1 is MGHRA and CDR2 YSYEKL. The CDR3 here is CASSLFTSGGHEQFF. CDR3 bases: TGCGCCAGCAGCCTTTTTACTAGCGGGGGGCATGAGCAGTTCTTC.

This chain uses TRBV9 with TRBJ2-7, with D perhaps matching TRBD1 (6 bases). Trimming took 0 bases from V and 6 from J, leaving 16 bases between them. This CDR3 spans 15 amino acids. The germline CDR1 and CDR2 sequences are SGDLS and YYNGEE. The CDR3 DNA follows: TGTGCCAGCAGCGTAGGAAGGGGGAGACGGGCCGAGCAGTACTTC. Translation: CASSVGRGRRAEQYF.

This clone was seen just once. This chain links TRBV6-1 with TRBJ2-1, with D unresolved. This CDR3 is 10 amino acids long. V was shortened by 3 bases and J by 10 bases, with 4 bases between the two germline ends. Germline values: CDR1 MNHNS, CDR2 SASEGT. This chain's CDR3 is CASSEKEQFF. The CDR3 DNA is TGTGCCAGCAGTGAGAAGGAGCAGTTCTTC.

The rearrangement uses TRBV7-9 and TRBJ2-2; perhaps TRBD1 as D (6 bases). The CDR3 contains 17 residues. Germline CDR1 and CDR2: SEHNR and FQNEAQ (reference sequence). Trimming left V 4 bases short and J 5 bases short, with 20 bases between. The CDR3 region has the DNA TGTGCCAGCAGCTCCACAGACAGGCCACGCGGGACCGGGGAGCTGTTTTTT. Encoded protein: CASSSTDRPRGTGELFF.

V gene TRBV4-3 combines with J gene TRBJ1-2; no reliable D call. Germline CDR1 LGHNA, CDR2 YSLEER. V was shortened by 0 bases and J by 0 bases, with 14 bases between the two germline ends. The CDR3 runs 17 residues. The CDR3 DNA follows: TGCGCCAGCAGCCAAGATCGGTCCTGGGCCTCTAACTATGGCTACACCTTC. It is translated as CASSQDRSWASNYGYTF.

V usage is TRBV5-4 and J usage is TRBJ2-1; 9 positions agree with TRBD1. Germline lookup yields CDR1 SGHNT and CDR2 YYREEE (reference sequence). The trim removed 4 bases at V and 0 bases at J, leaving 2 bases unmatched. The CDR3 is 15 amino acids. This CDR3 is CASSGGQGSYNEQFF. DNA for the CDR3: TGTGCCAGCAGCGGGGGACAGGGCTCCTACAATGAGCAGTTCTTC.

This clone has only one observation. The chain is built from TRBV5-1 and TRBJ2-6; TRBD1 is a possible D gene (7 bases). Germline CDR1 is SGHRS and CDR2 is YFSETQ. The CDR3 consists of 17 residues. V was shortened by 3 bases and J by 4 bases, with 17 bases between the two germline ends. The CDR3 DNA is TGCGCCAGCAGCTGGACTACAGGGGTTTCCGGGGCCAACGTCCTGACTTTC. It codes for CASSWTTGVSGANVLTF.

CDR3 DNA sequence: TGTGCCAGCAGCTTACCTGTGGCAGGAACCTACGAGCAGTACTTC. It encodes CASSLPVAGTYEQYF. The chain has TRBV11-2 and TRBJ2-7; D gene unclear. From germline, CDR1 is SGHAT and CDR2 FQNNGV. This CDR3 contains 15 residues. With 2 bases removed from V and 2 bases from J, the gap between germline ends came to 13 bases.

The rearrangement joins TRBV28 to TRBJ2-7, with D perhaps TRBD1 or TRBD2 (5 bases each). CDR3 length: 15 amino acids. Germline loops: CDR1 MDHEN, CDR2 SYDVKM. V was cut by 7 bases and J by 9 bases, with 25 bases left in between. The DNA of the CDR3 is TGTGCCAGCACCTCACTGTTAGGGGACGAGTGGCCGCAGTACTTC. This translates into CASTSLLGDEWPQYF.

This sequence joins TRBV5-4 and TRBJ2-3; 9 nucleotides match TRBD2. Germline assignment: CDR1 SGHNT and CDR2 YYREEE (reference sequence). The CDR3 loop spans 15 amino acids. V lost 0 bases to trimming and J lost 1 base; unmatched junction nucleotides: 0. Here the CDR3 reads CASSLGGGGTDTQYF. CDR3 nucleotides: TGTGCCAGCAGCTTGGGCGGGGGGGGCACAGATACGCAGTATTTT. The whole variable domain, filled in from reference TRBV5-4 and TRBJ2-3, reads ETGVTQSPTHLIKTRGQQVTLRCSSQSGHNTVSWYQQALGQGPQFIFQYYREEENGRGNFPPRFSGLQFPNYSSELNVNALELDDSALYLCASSLGGGGTDTQYFGPGTRLTVL.

The chain links TRBV4-3 to TRBJ1-1; weak D call: TRBD1 (5 bases). The V and J ends lost 6 bases and 7 bases respectively, with 21 bases between them. The germline gives CDR1 LGHNA, CDR2 YSLEER. The CDR3 consists of 15 residues. DNA for the CDR3: TGCGCCAGCAGTCCAACCGGGGGGTCCATGGGTGAAGCTTTCTTT. This codes for CASSPTGGSMGEAFF.

The V call is TRBV28, the J call TRBJ1-2; possible D gene TRBD1, 5 bases. The CDR3 is 16 amino acids. Germline values: CDR1 MDHEN, CDR2 SYDVKM. Trimming shortened V by 5 bases and J by 5 bases, and 21 bases separated the two germline ends. This CDR3 is CASSPNPTGAYYGYTF. CDR3 nucleotide sequence: TGTGCCAGCAGTCCCAATCCGACCGGGGCTTATTATGGCTACACCTTC.

The gene calls are TRBV19 and TRBJ2-7; 9 positions agree with TRBD1. V shed 5 bases and J 2 bases; nucleotides not matched to a gene: 4. Germline V gives CDR1 LNHDA, CDR2 SQIVND (reference sequence). The CDR3 consists of 14 residues. Written as DNA, the CDR3 is TGTGCCAGTAGTGTCCGGGACAGGGCCTACGAGCAGTACTTC. Translation gives CASSVRDRAYEQYF. Combining the CDR3 with reference TRBV19 and TRBJ2-7 gives the whole variable domain DGGITQSPKYLFRKEGQNVTLSCEQNLNHDAMYWYRQDPGQGLRLIYYSQIVNDFQKGDIAEGYSVSREKKESFPLTVTSAQKNPTAFYLCASSVRDRAYEQYFGPGTRLTVT.

V gene TRBV15 combines with J gene TRBJ2-1; no reliable D call. Germline V gene data show CDR1 as LNHNV and CDR2 as YYDKDF (reference sequence). Between the trimmed V and J ends, which lost 1 base and 4 bases, there was a span of 11 bases. The CDR3 is 15 residues long. CDR3 sequence reads: CATSRGPGIYNEQFF. CDR3 nucleotide sequence: TGTGCCACCAGCAGAGGACCTGGGATTTACAATGAGCAGTTCTTC.

The V call is TRBV7-2, the J call TRBJ1-1, with TRBD1 as a possible D gene (5 bases). CDR3 length: 15 residues. V was pared by 5 bases and J by 5 bases, with 18 bases between. The germline gives CDR1 SGHTA, CDR2 FQGNSA. For the CDR3, the DNA is TGTGCCAGCAGCCCCCTGGGGGGGGTAGGTACTGAAGCTTTCTTT. It yields the protein CASSPLGGVGTEAFF.

This rearrangement joins TRBV7-9 to TRBJ2-3; a possible D gene is TRBD1 (5 bases). This CDR3 region has 16 residues. V was clipped by 4 bases and J by 2 bases, with 16 bases between them. Looked up from germline, CDR1 is SEHNR and CDR2 is FQNEAQ (reference sequence). The CDR3 nucleotides read TGTGCCAGCAGCTCGGGCCTAACAGGCCCCACAGATACGCAGTATTTT. Protein: CASSSGLTGPTDTQYF.

This chain uses TRBV27 with TRBJ2-7, with 7 bases identical to TRBD2. From germline, CDR1 is MNHEY and CDR2 SMNVEV (reference sequence). This CDR3 has 16 residues. Trimming took 5 bases from V and 4 from J; bases not matched to a gene: 14. In DNA form, the CDR3 reads TGTGCCAGCAGTCATCTAGCCGGGGGGAGTACGTACGAGCAGTACTTC. Amino acids: CASSHLAGGSTYEQYF.

The J gene is TRBJ1-4, the V gene TRBV5-6, with 9 bases matching TRBD1. The CDR3 contains 16 residues. Germline values: CDR1 SGHDT, CDR2 YYEEEE. The V gene end was trimmed by 0 bases and the J gene end by 6 bases; junction bases not matched to a gene: 6. Here the CDR3 reads CASSLGLQGAYEKLFF. DNA of the CDR3: TGTGCCAGCAGCTTGGGGCTACAGGGGGCTTATGAAAAACTGTTTTTT.

The rearrangement uses TRBV14 and TRBJ2-3; 7 bases map to TRBD2. The germline gives CDR1 SGHDN, CDR2 FVKESK. J lost 1 base, V lost 1 base, and 2 bases had no gene match. The CDR3 length is 15 residues. The CDR3 sequence is CASSQGGSGTDTQYF. The CDR3, as DNA: TGTGCCAGCAGCCAAGGCGGGAGTGGCACAGATACGCAGTATTTT.

The chain combines TRBV7-6 with TRBJ1-2, with D tentatively TRBD1 (6 bases). The V end lost 5 bases, the J end lost 4 bases, and 20 bases lay between the germline ends. CDR3 length equals 16 residues. The V gene's germline CDR1 is SGHVS and CDR2 FNYEAQ. CDR3 in DNA: TGTGCCAGCAGCGGGTACGGGGGGCCCTTCACCTATGGCTACACCTTC. Translated: CASSGYGGPFTYGYTF.

The rearrangement joins TRBV6-5 to TRBJ1-2; TRBD1 aligns across 9 bases. The CDR3 sequence is 15 residues long. The ends lost 0 bases at V and 7 bases at J; junction bases unmatched: 6. CDR1 and CDR2 (germline): MNHEY, SVGAGI. The CDR3 reads CASSYSYRGLVGYTF. The CDR3 nucleotides read TGTGCCAGCAGTTACTCGTACAGGGGGCTGGTTGGCTACACCTTC.

V is TRBV20-1 and J is TRBJ2-1; either TRBD1 or TRBD2 may fit D (5 bases each). The ends were cut back, 8 bases at V and 9 bases at J, with 11 bases in the middle. The CDR3 covers 10 residues. CDR1 DFQATT and CDR2 SNEGSKA come from the germline V gene (reference sequence). The CDR3 DNA is TGCAGTCCGCAGGGACGTGAGCAGTTCTTC. Its protein product is CSPQGREQFF.